The clone carrying this TCR beta chain was observed once. These data come from a study of shared clonotypes between healthy human individuals. Assay used: immunoSEQ multiplex PCR; TCRdb lists only in-frame clones, some missing. The data hold 2 million to 3 million clones, with 80% to 95% observed a single time. A CD45RA-negative memory subset and a CD45RA+ naive subset were separated from the CD4+ cells. Trimming shortened V by 4 bases and J by 2 bases, and 10 bases separated the two germline ends. CDR3 size: 14 residues. The germline CDR1 and CDR2 sequences are SGHRS and YFSETQ. V usage is TRBV5-1 and J usage is TRBJ1-5, with no clear D. Sequencing was performed on naive CD4+ T cells from PBMCs. Described subset: CD45RA+ positively selected. This clonotype originated in a man in his late teens or twenties in good health. Some clones in this sample may be carry-over from other donors' samples. CDR3 coding DNA: TGCGCCAGCAGCCCAAAGCCCGGCAATCAGCCCCAGCATTTT. Amino acid sequence: CASSPKPGNQPQHF.